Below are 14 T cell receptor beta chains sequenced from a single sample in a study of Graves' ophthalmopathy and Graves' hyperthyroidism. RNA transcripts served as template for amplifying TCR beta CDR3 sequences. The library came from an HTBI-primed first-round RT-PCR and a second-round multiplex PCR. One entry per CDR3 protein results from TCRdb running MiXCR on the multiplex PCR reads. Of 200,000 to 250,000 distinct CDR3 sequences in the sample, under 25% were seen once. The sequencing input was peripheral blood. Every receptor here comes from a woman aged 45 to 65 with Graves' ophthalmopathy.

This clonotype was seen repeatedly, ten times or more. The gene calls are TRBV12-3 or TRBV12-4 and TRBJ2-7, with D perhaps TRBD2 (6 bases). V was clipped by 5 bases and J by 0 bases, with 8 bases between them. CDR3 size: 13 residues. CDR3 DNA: TGTGCCAGCAGTAGGGACTTCTCCTACGAGCAGTACTTC. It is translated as CASSRDFSYEQYF.

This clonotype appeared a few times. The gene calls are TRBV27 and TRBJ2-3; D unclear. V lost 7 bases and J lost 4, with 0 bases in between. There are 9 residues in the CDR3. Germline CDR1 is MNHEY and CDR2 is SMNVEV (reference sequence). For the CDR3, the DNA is TGTGCCAGCACAGATACGCAGTATTTT. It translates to CASTDTQYF.

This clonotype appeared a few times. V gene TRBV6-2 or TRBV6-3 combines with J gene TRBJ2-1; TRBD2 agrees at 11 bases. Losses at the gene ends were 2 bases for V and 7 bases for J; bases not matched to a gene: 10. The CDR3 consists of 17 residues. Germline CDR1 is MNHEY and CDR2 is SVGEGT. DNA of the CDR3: TGTGCCAGCAGTTACCATCAACTAGCGGGAGTGTTGAATGAGCAGTTCTTC. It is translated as CASSYHQLAGVLNEQFF.

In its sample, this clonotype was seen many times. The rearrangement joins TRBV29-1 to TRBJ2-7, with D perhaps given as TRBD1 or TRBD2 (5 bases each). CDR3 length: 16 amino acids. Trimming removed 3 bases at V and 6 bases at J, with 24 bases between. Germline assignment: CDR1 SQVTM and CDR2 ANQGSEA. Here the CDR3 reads CSVELKSGTRPLEQYF. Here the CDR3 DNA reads TGCAGCGTTGAGTTGAAATCCGGGACCCGTCCCCTCGAGCAGTACTTC.

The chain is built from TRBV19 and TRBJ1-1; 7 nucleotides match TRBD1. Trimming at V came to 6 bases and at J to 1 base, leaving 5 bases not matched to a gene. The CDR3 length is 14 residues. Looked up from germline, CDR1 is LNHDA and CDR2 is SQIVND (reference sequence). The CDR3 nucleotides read TGTGCCAGTAGCCCAGGACAGGCGAACACTGAAGCTTTCTTT. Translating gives CASSPGQANTEAFF.

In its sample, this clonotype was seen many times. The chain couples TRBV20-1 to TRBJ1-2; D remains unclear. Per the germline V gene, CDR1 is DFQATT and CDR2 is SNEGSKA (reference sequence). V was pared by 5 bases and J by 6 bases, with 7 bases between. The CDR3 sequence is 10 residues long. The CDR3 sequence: CSALSDGYTF. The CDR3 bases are TGCAGTGCTCTCAGCGATGGCTACACCTTC.

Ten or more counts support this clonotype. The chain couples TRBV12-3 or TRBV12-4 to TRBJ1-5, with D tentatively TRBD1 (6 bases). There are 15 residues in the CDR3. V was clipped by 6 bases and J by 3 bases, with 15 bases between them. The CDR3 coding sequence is TGTGCCAGCAGATACAGGGAGATCCACAATCAGCCCCAGCATTTT. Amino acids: CASRYREIHNQPQHF.

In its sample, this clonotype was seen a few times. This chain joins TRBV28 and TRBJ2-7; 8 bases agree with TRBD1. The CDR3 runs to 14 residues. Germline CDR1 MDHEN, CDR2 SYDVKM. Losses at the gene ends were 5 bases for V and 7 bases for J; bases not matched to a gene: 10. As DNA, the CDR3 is TGTGCCAGCAGTGCAGGGGGCGCATTGGGAGAGCAGTACTTC. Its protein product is CASSAGGALGEQYF.

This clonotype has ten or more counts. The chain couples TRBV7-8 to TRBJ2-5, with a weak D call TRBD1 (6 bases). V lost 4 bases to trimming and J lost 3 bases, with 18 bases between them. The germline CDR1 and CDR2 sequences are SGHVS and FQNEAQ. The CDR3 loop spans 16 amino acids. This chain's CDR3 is CASSSQQGVGEETQYF. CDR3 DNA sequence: TGTGCCAGCAGCTCCCAACAGGGCGTAGGGGAAGAGACCCAGTACTTC.

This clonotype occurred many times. The CDR3 protein is CASSSRGLASEQYF. CDR3 coding DNA: TGTGCCAGCAGTTCTCGGGGACTAGCGAGTGAGCAGTACTTC. The V and J genes are TRBV12-3 or TRBV12-4 and TRBJ2-7; 10 bases line up with TRBD2. With 4 bases clipped from V and 7 bases from J, the junction kept 7 bases outside the gene matches. There are 14 residues in the CDR3.

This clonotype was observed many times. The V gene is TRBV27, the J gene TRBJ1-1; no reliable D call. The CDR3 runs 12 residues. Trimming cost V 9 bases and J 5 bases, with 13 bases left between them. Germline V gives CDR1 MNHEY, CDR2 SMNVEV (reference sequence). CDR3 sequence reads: CARPRAGTEAFF. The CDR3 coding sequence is TGTGCCAGACCTCGAGCCGGGACTGAAGCTTTCTTT.

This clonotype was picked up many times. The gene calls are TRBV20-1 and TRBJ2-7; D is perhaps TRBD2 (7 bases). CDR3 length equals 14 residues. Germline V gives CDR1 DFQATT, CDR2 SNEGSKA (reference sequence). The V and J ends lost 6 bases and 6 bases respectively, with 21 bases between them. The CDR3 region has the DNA TGCAGTGCCCGGAGGGGGGGCGCTTCGGGCGAGCAGTACTTC. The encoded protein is CSARRGGASGEQYF.

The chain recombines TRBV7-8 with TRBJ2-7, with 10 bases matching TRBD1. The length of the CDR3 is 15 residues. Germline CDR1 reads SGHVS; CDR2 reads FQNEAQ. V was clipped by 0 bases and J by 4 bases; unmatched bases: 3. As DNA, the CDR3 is TGTGCCAGCAGCTTAGCTGGGACAGGGGTATACGAGCAGTACTTC. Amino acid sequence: CASSLAGTGVYEQYF.

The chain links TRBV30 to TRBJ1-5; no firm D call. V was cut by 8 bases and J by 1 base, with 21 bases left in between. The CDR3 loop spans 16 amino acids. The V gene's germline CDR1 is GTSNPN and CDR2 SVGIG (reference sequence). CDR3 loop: CASSLSAGWSNQPQHF. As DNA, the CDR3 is TGTGCCAGCAGTCTATCGGCGGGCTGGAGCAATCAGCCCCAGCATTTT.